This T cell receptor (beta chain) was found in a study of CXCR3-negative and CXCR3-positive naive CD8 T cells. General study points: Naive CXCR3-positive and CXCR3-negative cells shared TRBV-TRBJ usage; memory cells diverged. Against CXCR3-negative naive cells, CXCR3-positive naive cells showed more hydrophobic TRB CDR3s. TRB CDR3 properties were used to infer TCR strength, and surface CD5 was comparable between naive subsets.

cDNA libraries for TRB were generated by 5' RACE incorporating UMI labels. TCRdb derives one entry per CDR3 protein from the 5' RACE reads, leaving out DNA. The table lists roughly 110,000 distinct CDR3 sequences. The CDR3 length is 13 residues. CDR1 and CDR2 (germline): SGHTA, FQGTGA. The sorting of each CD8+ T cell subset was done in triplicate, at about 300,000 cells each. Comments on this clonotype: Its antigen is not known.

The receptor was derived from a human donor in good health. Some clones in this sample may be carry-over from other donors' samples. What was sequenced was naive CXCR3+ CD8+ T cells from blood. Subset here: CD45RO-CCR7+CD27+CD95- naive CD8+ T cells expressing CXCR3 (TNR3+). J is TRBJ1-1 and V is TRBV7-3; the D call from TCRdb, TRBD1, cannot be confirmed without DNA. CDR3 region: CASSRDRATEAFF.